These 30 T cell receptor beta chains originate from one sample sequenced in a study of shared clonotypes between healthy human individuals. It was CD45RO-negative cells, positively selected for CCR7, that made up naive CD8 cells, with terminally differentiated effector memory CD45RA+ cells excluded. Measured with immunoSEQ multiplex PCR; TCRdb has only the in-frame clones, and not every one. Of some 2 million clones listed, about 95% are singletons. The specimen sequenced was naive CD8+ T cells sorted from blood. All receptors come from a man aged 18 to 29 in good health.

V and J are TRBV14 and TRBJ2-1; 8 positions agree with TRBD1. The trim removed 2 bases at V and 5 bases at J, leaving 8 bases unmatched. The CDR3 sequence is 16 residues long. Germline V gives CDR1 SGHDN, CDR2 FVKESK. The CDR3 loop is CASSQFLTGAHNEQFF. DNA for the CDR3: TGTGCCAGCAGCCAATTCTTGACAGGGGCTCACAATGAGCAGTTCTTC.

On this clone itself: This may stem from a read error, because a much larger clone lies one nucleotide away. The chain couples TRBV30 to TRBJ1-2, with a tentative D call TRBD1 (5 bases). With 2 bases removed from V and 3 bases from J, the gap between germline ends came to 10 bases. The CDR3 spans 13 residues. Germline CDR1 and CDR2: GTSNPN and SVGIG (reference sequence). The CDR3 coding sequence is TGTGCCTGGAGTAAAAAGGGGCACTATGGCTACACCTTC. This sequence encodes CAWSKKGHYGYTF.

CDR3 protein: CASSGAVMAGEKLFF. The CDR3 DNA reads as TGTGCCAGCAGTGGGGCAGTGATGGCAGGTGAAAAACTGTTTTTT. The chain links TRBV2 to TRBJ1-4, with D hard to call. Trimming pared 4 bases from V and 7 bases from J, leaving 16 bases between. The CDR3 loop spans 15 amino acids. From germline, CDR1 is SNHLY and CDR2 FYNNEI.

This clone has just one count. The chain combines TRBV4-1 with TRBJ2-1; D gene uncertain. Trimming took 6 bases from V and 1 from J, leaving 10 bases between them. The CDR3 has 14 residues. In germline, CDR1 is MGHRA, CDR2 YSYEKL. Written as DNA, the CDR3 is TGCGCCAGCAGTCAACGACTTTCCTACAATGAGCAGTTCTTC. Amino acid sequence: CASSQRLSYNEQFF.

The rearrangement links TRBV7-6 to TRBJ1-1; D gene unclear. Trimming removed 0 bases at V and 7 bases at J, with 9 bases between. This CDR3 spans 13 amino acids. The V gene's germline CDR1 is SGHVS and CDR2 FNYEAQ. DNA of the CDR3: TGTGCCAGCAGCTTAGCGCAAACCTATGAAGCTTTCTTT. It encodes CASSLAQTYEAFF.

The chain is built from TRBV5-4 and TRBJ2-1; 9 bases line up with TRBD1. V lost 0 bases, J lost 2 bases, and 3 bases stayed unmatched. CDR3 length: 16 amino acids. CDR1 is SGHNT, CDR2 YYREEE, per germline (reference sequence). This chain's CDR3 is CASSLGGQGPYNEQFF. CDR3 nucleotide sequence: TGTGCCAGCAGCTTGGGGGGACAGGGCCCCTACAATGAGCAGTTCTTC.

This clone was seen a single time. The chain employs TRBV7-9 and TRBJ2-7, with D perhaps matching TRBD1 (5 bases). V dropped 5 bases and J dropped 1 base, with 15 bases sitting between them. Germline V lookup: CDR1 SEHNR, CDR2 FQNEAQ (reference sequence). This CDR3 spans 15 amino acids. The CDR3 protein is CASSLRGRASYEQYF. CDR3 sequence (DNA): TGTGCCAGCAGCCTACGCGGCAGGGCATCCTACGAGCAGTACTTC. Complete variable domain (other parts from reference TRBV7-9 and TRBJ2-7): DTGVSQNPRHKITKRGQNVTFRCDPISEHNRLYWYRQTLGQGPEFLTYFQNEAQLEKSRLLSDRFSAERPKGSFSTLEIQRTEQGDSAMYLCASSLRGRASYEQYFGPGTRLTVT.

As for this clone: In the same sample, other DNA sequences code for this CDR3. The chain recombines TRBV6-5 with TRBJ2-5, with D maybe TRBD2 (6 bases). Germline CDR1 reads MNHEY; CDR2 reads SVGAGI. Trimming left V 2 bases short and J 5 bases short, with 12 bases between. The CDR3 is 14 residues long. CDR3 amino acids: CASSYGGERETQYF. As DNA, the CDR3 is TGTGCCAGCAGTTACGGCGGGGAGAGGGAGACCCAGTACTTC.

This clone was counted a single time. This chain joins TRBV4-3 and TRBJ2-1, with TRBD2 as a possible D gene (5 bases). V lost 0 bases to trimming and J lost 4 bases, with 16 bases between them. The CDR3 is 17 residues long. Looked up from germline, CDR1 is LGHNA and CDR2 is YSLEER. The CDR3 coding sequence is TGCGCCAGCAGCCAAGATCGTGAGGGAGAAACGTACAATGAGCAGTTCTTC. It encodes CASSQDREGETYNEQFF.

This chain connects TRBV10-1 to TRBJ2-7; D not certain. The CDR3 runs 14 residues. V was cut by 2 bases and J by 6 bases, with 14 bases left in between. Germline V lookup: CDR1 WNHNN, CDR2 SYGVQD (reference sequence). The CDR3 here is CASSEAPAAGEQYF. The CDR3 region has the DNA TGCGCCAGCAGTGAGGCCCCCGCGGCCGGCGAGCAGTACTTC.

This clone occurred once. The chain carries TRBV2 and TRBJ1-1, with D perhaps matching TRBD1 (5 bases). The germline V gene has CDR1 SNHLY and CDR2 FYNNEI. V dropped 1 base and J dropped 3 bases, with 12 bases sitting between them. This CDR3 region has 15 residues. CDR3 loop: CASSEDGGGDTEAFF. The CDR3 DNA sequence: TGTGCCAGCAGTGAAGATGGGGGGGGAGACACTGAAGCTTTCTTT.

The CDR3 coding sequence is TGTGCCAGTAGTATAGGGGTGGTGGGACAGGGGTTAGAAGAGCAGTTCTTC. This gives the protein CASSIGVVGQGLEEQFF. The genes are TRBV19 and TRBJ2-1; 10 nucleotides agree with TRBD1. V lost 1 base and J lost 10; bases outside the gene matches: 13. Germline V gives CDR1 LNHDA, CDR2 SQIVND (reference sequence). CDR3 size: 17 residues.

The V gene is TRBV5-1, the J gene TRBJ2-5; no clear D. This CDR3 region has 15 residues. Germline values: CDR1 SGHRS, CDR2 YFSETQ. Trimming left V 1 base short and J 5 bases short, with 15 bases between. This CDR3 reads CASSLWPEGKETQYF. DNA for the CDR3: TGCGCCAGCAGCTTGTGGCCTGAAGGCAAGGAGACCCAGTACTTC. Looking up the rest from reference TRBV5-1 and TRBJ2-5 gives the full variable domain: KAGVTQTPRYLIKTRGQQVTLSCSPISGHRSVSWYQQTPGQGLQFLFEYFSETQRNKGNFPGRFSGRQFSNSRSEMNVSTLELGDSALYLCASSLWPEGKETQYFGPGTRLLVL.

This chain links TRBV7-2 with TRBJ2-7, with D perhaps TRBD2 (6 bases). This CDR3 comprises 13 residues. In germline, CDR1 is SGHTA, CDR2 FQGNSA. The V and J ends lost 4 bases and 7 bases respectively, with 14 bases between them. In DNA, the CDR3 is TGTGCCAGCAGCTCGGGAGTTTTGGGAGAGCAGTACTTC. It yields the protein CASSSGVLGEQYF.

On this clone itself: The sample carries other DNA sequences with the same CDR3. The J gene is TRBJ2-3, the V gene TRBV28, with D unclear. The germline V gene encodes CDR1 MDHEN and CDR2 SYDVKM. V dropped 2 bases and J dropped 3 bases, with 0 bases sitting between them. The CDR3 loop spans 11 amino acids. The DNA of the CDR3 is TGTGCCAGCAGTTTAACAGATACGCAGTATTTT. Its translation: CASSLTDTQYF.

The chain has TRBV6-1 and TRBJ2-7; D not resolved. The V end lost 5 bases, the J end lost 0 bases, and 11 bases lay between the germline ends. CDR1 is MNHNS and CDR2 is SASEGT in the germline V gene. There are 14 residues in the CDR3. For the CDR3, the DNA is TGTGCCAGCAGTACCTGGACGGACTCCTACGAGCAGTACTTC. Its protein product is CASSTWTDSYEQYF.

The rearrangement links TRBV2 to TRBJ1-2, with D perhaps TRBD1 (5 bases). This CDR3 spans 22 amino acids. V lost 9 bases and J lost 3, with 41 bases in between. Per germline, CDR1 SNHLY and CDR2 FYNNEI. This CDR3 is CARVIPHGGVGTNYGLDYGYTF. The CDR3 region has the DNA TGTGCCAGAGTAATCCCCCACGGGGGAGTTGGGACTAACTATGGCTTAGACTATGGCTACACCTTC.

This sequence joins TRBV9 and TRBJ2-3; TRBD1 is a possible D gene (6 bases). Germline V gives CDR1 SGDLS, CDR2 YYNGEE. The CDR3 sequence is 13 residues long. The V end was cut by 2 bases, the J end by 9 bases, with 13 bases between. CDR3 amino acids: CASSVNRERTQYF. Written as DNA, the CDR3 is TGTGCCAGCAGCGTCAACAGGGAAAGGACGCAGTATTTT.

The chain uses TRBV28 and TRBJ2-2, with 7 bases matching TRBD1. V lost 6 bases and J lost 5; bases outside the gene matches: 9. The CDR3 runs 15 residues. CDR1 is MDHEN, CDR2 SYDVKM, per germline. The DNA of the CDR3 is TGTGCCAGCAGCCGGACAGGAGAAAGAACCGGGGAGCTGTTTTTT. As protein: CASSRTGERTGELFF.

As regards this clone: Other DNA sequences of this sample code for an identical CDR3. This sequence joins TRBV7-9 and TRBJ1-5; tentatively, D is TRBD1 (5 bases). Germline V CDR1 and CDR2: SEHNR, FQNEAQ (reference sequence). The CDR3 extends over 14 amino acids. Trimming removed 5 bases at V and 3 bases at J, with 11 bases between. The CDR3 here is CASSLGGTNQPQHF. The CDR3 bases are TGTGCCAGCAGCCTGGGAGGGACCAATCAGCCCCAGCATTTT.

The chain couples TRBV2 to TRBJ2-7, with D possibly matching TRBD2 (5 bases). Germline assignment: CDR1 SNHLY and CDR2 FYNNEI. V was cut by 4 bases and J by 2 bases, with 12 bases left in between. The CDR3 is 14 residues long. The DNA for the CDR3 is TGTGCCAGCAGTGGAACCGGGGTTCCCTACGAGCAGTACTTC. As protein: CASSGTGVPYEQYF.

The CDR3 DNA reads as TGTGCCAGCAGCTTGTACCTTACAGGGGGCGACGGTAATTCACCCCTCCACTTT. It translates to CASSLYLTGGDGNSPLHF. V is TRBV11-1 and J is TRBJ1-6; 9 nucleotides line up with TRBD1. The CDR3 is 18 amino acids. The V gene end was trimmed by 3 bases and the J gene end by 6 bases; junction bases not matched to a gene: 12. The germline CDR1 and CDR2 sequences are SGHAT and FQDESV (reference sequence).

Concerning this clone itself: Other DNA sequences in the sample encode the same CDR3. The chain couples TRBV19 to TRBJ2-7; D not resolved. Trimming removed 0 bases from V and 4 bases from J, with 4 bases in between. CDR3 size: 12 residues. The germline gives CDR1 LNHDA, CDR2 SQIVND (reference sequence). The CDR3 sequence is CASSIDGYEQYF. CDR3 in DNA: TGTGCCAGTAGTATAGACGGGTACGAGCAGTACTTC.

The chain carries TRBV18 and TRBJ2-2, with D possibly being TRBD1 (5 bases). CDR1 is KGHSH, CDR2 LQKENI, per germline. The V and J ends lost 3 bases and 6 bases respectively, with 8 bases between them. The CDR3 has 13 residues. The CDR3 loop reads CASSPGAAGELFF. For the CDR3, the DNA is TGTGCCAGCTCACCTGGGGCGGCCGGGGAGCTGTTTTTT.

Here the CDR3 DNA reads TGTGCCAGCAGCCTATGGACTAGCTCGAATGAGCAGTTCTTC. This encodes CASSLWTSSNEQFF. This chain links TRBV13 with TRBJ2-1; 8 bases fit TRBD2. This CDR3 has 14 amino acids. V dropped 5 bases and J dropped 7; count of bases not matched to a gene: 7. From germline, CDR1 is PRHDT and CDR2 FYEKMQ (reference sequence).

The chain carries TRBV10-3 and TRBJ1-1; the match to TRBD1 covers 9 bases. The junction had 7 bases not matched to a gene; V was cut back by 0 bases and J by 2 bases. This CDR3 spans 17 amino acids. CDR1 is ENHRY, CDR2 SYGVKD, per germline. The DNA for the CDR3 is TGTGCCATCAGTGAGTCTCAAGGGACAGGGATCAACACTGAAGCTTTCTTT. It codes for CAISESQGTGINTEAFF.

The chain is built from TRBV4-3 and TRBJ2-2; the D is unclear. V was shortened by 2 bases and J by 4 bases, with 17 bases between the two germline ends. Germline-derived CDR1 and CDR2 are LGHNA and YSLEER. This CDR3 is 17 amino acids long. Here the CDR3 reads CASSQRFIDFFTGELFF. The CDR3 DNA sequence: TGCGCCAGCAGCCAACGATTTATCGACTTTTTCACCGGGGAGCTGTTTTTT.

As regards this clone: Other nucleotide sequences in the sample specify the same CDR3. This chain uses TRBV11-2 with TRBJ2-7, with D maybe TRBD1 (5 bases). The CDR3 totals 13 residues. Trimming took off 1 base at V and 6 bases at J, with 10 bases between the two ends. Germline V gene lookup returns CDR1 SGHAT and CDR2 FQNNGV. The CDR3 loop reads CASSLGQGAEQYF. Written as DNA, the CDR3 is TGTGCCAGCAGCTTAGGGCAGGGTGCCGAGCAGTACTTC.

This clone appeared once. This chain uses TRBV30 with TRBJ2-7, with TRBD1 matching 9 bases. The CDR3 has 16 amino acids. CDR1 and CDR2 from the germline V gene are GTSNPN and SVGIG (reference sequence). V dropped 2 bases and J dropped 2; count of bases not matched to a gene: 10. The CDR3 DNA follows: TGTGCCTGGAGTCCGCCCTTTGGACAGGGGACCTACGAGCAGTACTTC. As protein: CAWSPPFGQGTYEQYF.

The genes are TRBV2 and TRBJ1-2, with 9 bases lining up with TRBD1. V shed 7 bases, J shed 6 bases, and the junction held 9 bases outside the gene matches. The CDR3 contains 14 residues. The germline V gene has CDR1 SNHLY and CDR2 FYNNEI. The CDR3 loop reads CASTTGQGSHGYTF. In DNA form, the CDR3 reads TGTGCCAGCACTACAGGACAGGGGTCCCATGGCTACACCTTC.